These 32 T cell receptor beta chains originate from one sample sequenced in a study of T cell changes during pregnancy in multiple sclerosis (dated by TCRdb to the late 2010s). Receptor amplification or capture employed the immunoSEQ multiplex PCR assay. The table comes from immuneACCESS by way of TCRdb, which keeps in-frame sequences with V and J called. Part of the clones is missing from these tables; in studies checked, under half for an unresolved V gene and the rest for unknown reasons. The sample records more than 25,000 clones, about nine tenths of which are singletons. The ten largest clones represent less than 5% of the sample. Here the sequenced sample was CD8+ T cells from peripheral blood mononuclear cells, taken in the second trimester of pregnancy. All receptors come from a female donor in good health, enrolled as a control in a pregnancy study.

The chain carries TRBV27 and TRBJ1-5; possible D gene TRBD1, 6 bases. The germline CDR1 and CDR2 sequences are MNHEY and SMNVEV (reference sequence). The V end was cut by 4 bases, the J end by 4 bases, with 11 bases between. This CDR3 region has 14 residues. CDR3 sequence: CASSSGQENQPQHF. CDR3 DNA sequence: TGTGCCAGCAGTTCGGGACAAGAGAATCAGCCCCAGCATTTT.

This rearrangement joins TRBV6-5 to TRBJ2-5, with TRBD2 matching 13 bases. The CDR3 contains 16 residues. CDR1 is MNHEY, CDR2 SVGAGI, per germline. With 0 bases clipped from V and 3 bases from J, the junction kept 1 base outside the gene matches. The CDR3 region has the DNA TGTGCCAGCAGTTACTCTGGGACTAGCGGGGAAGAGACCCAGTACTTC. Its translation: CASSYSGTSGEETQYF.

This clone was observed a few times. This chain joins TRBV11-1 and TRBJ1-1, with D perhaps matching TRBD1 (5 bases). Trimming removed 6 bases at V and 1 base at J, with 9 bases between. The CDR3 is 13 residues long. Germline assignment: CDR1 SGHAT and CDR2 FQDESV (reference sequence). DNA of the CDR3: TGTGCCAGCAGAATGCAGGGGAACACTGAAGCTTTCTTT. Encoded protein: CASRMQGNTEAFF.

The chain uses TRBV10-3 and TRBJ2-2, with D tentatively TRBD1 (5 bases). This CDR3 has 15 residues. V lost 9 bases, J lost 1 base, and 15 bases lay in between. Germline CDR1 ENHRY, CDR2 SYGVKD. The chain's CDR3 is CAILMTAKNTGELFF. In DNA form, the CDR3 reads TGTGCCATTCTTATGACAGCCAAGAACACCGGGGAGCTGTTTTTT.

The chain combines TRBV11-2 with TRBJ2-5; 7 bases map to TRBD2. The CDR3 has 15 residues. Germline CDR1 is SGHAT and CDR2 is FQNNGV. V shed 3 bases, J shed 1 base, and the junction held 5 bases outside the gene matches. CDR3 DNA: TGTGCCAGCAGCTTCCCTCGGACTAGCCAAGAGACCCAGTACTTC. This gives the protein CASSFPRTSQETQYF.

The CDR3 reads CASSDPGHLNTEAFF. CDR3 sequence (DNA): TGTGCCAGTAGCGACCCGGGACACTTGAACACTGAAGCTTTCTTT. The gene calls are TRBV19 and TRBJ1-1; perhaps TRBD1 as D (6 bases). Germline V CDR1 and CDR2: LNHDA, SQIVND (reference sequence). V lost 6 bases to trimming and J lost 0 bases, with 14 bases between them. The CDR3 spans 15 residues.

V and J are TRBV28 and TRBJ1-1; unclear D gene. Germline CDR1 MDHEN, CDR2 SYDVKM. CDR3 length: 14 residues. The V gene lost 3 bases and the J gene lost 5 bases, with 13 bases spanning the gap. The CDR3 is CASSLPVTKTEAFF. CDR3 DNA: TGTGCCAGCAGTTTGCCAGTCACGAAGACTGAAGCTTTCTTT.

This clone came up once. The J gene is TRBJ2-3, the V gene TRBV5-5, with TRBD2 matching over 7 bases. The germline V gene encodes CDR1 SGHKS and CDR2 YYEKEE (reference sequence). The length of the CDR3 is 16 residues. The V and J ends lost 0 bases and 1 base, in that order; junction bases with no gene match: 5. The CDR3 loop reads CASSLGRAGGTDTQYF. CDR3 coding DNA: TGTGCCAGCAGCTTGGGGCGGGCGGGGGGCACAGATACGCAGTATTTT.

The gene calls are TRBV4-2 and TRBJ1-1; D gene uncertain. The CDR3 has 13 amino acids. V lost 0 bases and J lost 1, with 3 bases in between. Looked up from germline, CDR1 is LGHNA and CDR2 is YNFKEQ. The CDR3 nucleotides are TGTGCCAGCAGCCAAGAGCGGAACACTGAAGCTTTCTTT. This translates into CASSQERNTEAFF.

This rearrangement joins TRBV7-2 to TRBJ2-2; 8 bases align to TRBD1. Per the germline V gene, CDR1 is SGHTA and CDR2 is FQGNSA. V dropped 4 bases and J dropped 4; count of bases not matched to a gene: 8. This CDR3 region has 16 residues. CDR3 nucleotide sequence: TGTGCCAGCAGCTACAGAGGACAGGGTATCACCGGGGAGCTGTTTTTT. Translation gives CASSYRGQGITGELFF.

This chain links TRBV29-1 with TRBJ2-1; weak D call: TRBD2 (5 bases). The CDR3 totals 13 residues. The V gene's germline CDR1 is SQVTM and CDR2 ANQGSEA. V lost 7 bases to trimming and J lost 9 bases, with 19 bases between them. DNA for the CDR3: TGCAGCGGTCAAAAACCGGACTTGGGTGAGCAGTTCTTC. Translated: CSGQKPDLGEQFF.

The V call is TRBV30, the J call TRBJ2-7, with D possibly matching TRBD2 (7 bases). V lost 3 bases and J lost 6, with 24 bases in between. This CDR3 contains 16 residues. Germline V gene data show CDR1 as GTSNPN and CDR2 as SVGIG (reference sequence). For the CDR3, the DNA is TGTGCCTGGAGGCCTGACTCGGCGGGGGCCCTTCGCGAGCAGTACTTC. As protein: CAWRPDSAGALREQYF.

This clone turned up a few times. The rearrangement links TRBV5-6 to TRBJ1-1; maybe TRBD1 (5 bases). Between the trimmed V and J ends, which lost 3 bases and 1 base, there was a span of 7 bases. Germline V lookup: CDR1 SGHDT, CDR2 YYEEEE. The CDR3 extends over 13 amino acids. Here the CDR3 reads CASSWTSNTEAFF. The DNA of the CDR3 is TGTGCCAGCAGCTGGACATCGAACACTGAAGCTTTCTTT.

By frequency in the sample, this clone is medium-sized. CDR3 region: CSVEEGYGTGDGYTF. CDR3 sequence (DNA): TGCAGCGTTGAAGAAGGTTATGGGACAGGGGATGGCTACACCTTC. V and J are TRBV29-1 and TRBJ1-2; 10 positions match TRBD1. The CDR3 has 15 amino acids. The V gene's germline CDR1 is SQVTM and CDR2 ANQGSEA. V gave up 0 bases and J gave up 6 bases; unmatched junction bases: 7. The complete variable domain, with remaining parts taken from reference TRBV29-1 and TRBJ1-2, reads SAVISQKPSRDICQRGTSLTIQCQVDSQVTMMFWYRQQPGQSLTLIATANQGSEATYESGFVIDKFPISRPNLTFSTLTVSNMSPEDSSIYLCSVEEGYGTGDGYTFGSGTRLTVV.

The chain has TRBV19 and TRBJ2-3; 15 nucleotides agree with TRBD2. This CDR3 contains 14 residues. Germline assignment: CDR1 LNHDA and CDR2 SQIVND (reference sequence). Unmatched junction bases numbered 2, after V lost 6 bases and J lost 7 bases. CDR3 region: CASSGLAGGYTQYF. CDR3 sequence (DNA): TGTGCCAGTAGCGGACTAGCGGGGGGGTATACGCAGTATTTT.

This clone has a single count. The chain has TRBV5-5 and TRBJ2-1, with a possible D match to TRBD2 (5 bases). V dropped 4 bases and J dropped 9 bases, with 14 bases sitting between them. From germline, CDR1 is SGHKS and CDR2 YYEKEE (reference sequence). This CDR3 has 13 amino acids. The chain's CDR3 is CASSHPDSGEQFF. The DNA for the CDR3 is TGTGCCAGCAGCCACCCGGACTCGGGTGAGCAGTTCTTC. The variable domain in full, with the rest retrieved from reference TRBV5-5 and TRBJ2-1, is DAGVTQSPTHLIKTRGQQVTLRCSPISGHKSVSWYQQVLGQGPQFIFQYYEKEERGRGNFPDRFSARQFPNYSSELNVNALLLGDSALYLCASSHPDSGEQFFGPGTRLTVL.

This sequence joins TRBV7-2 and TRBJ1-2, with unresolved D. The CDR3 is 13 amino acids. Germline V lookup: CDR1 SGHTA, CDR2 FQGNSA. V lost 5 bases and J 1 base, leaving 8 bases between the germline ends. DNA for the CDR3: TGTGCCAGCAGCGCCCGGGGTAACTATGGCTACACCTTC. Amino acids: CASSARGNYGYTF. Based on the CDR3 plus reference TRBV7-2 and TRBJ1-2, the full variable domain is GAGVSQSPSNKVTEKGKDVELRCDPISGHTALYWYRQSLGQGLEFLIYFQGNSAPDKSGLPSDRFSAERTGGSVSTLTIQRTQQEDSAVYLCASSARGNYGYTFGSGTRLTVV.

The chain joins TRBV5-8 to TRBJ1-1; 8 positions agree with TRBD1. The V gene end was trimmed by 1 base and the J gene end by 6 bases; junction bases not matched to a gene: 14. The CDR3 has 17 amino acids. Germline CDR1 reads SGHTS; CDR2 reads YDEGEE. The CDR3: CASSLSGTGSGWPEAFF. The CDR3 DNA is TGTGCCAGCAGCTTGTCCGGGACAGGATCTGGCTGGCCTGAAGCTTTCTTT.

The chain combines TRBV4-3 with TRBJ1-6; D is ambiguous. Germline V gene lookup returns CDR1 LGHNA and CDR2 YSLEER. V gave up 4 bases and J gave up 10 bases, with 17 bases separating them. This CDR3 contains 15 residues. The CDR3 here is CASSPVAAAGSPLHF. Written as DNA, the CDR3 is TGCGCCAGCAGCCCCGTGGCGGCGGCCGGGTCACCCCTCCACTTT.

In DNA form, the CDR3 reads TGTGCCAGCGGTACTAGCGGCTCCTACAATGAGCAGTTCTTC. Translation gives CASGTSGSYNEQFF. The chain combines TRBV6-5 with TRBJ2-1, with 8 bases identical to TRBD2. The germline gives CDR1 MNHEY, CDR2 SVGAGI. V lost 8 bases to trimming and J lost 0 bases; unmatched junction nucleotides: 3. CDR3 length equals 14 residues.

V gene TRBV4-1 combines with J gene TRBJ1-6; 9 nucleotides line up with TRBD1. CDR1 and CDR2 (germline): MGHRA, YSYEKL. V shed 4 bases and J 8 bases; nucleotides not matched to a gene: 9. The CDR3 runs to 16 residues. CDR3 protein: CASSPWDRAGYSPLHF. For the CDR3, the DNA is TGCGCCAGCAGCCCTTGGGACAGGGCTGGGTATTCACCCCTCCACTTT.

The V and J genes are TRBV27 and TRBJ2-7; D may be TRBD2 (6 bases). The CDR3 contains 13 residues. The germline V gene encodes CDR1 MNHEY and CDR2 SMNVEV (reference sequence). The V gene lost 3 bases and the J gene lost 5 bases, with 11 bases spanning the gap. The CDR3 is CASSLAGSNEQYF. The CDR3 coding sequence is TGTGCCAGCAGTTTGGCCGGGAGCAACGAGCAGTACTTC.

The chain is built from TRBV6-4 and TRBJ2-1, with D perhaps TRBD1 (6 bases). The germline V gene encodes CDR1 MRHNA and CDR2 SNTAGT. The CDR3 runs 14 residues. Trimming removed 4 bases from V and 6 bases from J, with 13 bases in between. CDR3 nucleotides: TGTGCCAGCAGTGTCAGGACAGAAACCAATGAGCAGTTCTTC. This translates into CASSVRTETNEQFF.

This chain links TRBV7-9 with TRBJ1-2; 7 bases are a match to TRBD1. The trim removed 1 base at V and 0 bases at J, leaving 8 bases unmatched. Germline CDR1 is SEHNR and CDR2 is FQNEAQ (reference sequence). The CDR3 sequence is 17 residues long. The CDR3 nucleotides are TGTGCCAGCAGCTTAGGAGGGGGACAGCAAGCTAACTATGGCTACACCTTC. It codes for CASSLGGGQQANYGYTF. Full variable domain (rest looked up from reference TRBV7-9 and TRBJ1-2): DTGVSQNPRHKITKRGQNVTFRCDPISEHNRLYWYRQTLGQGPEFLTYFQNEAQLEKSRLLSDRFSAERPKGSFSTLEIQRTEQGDSAMYLCASSLGGGQQANYGYTFGSGTRLTVV.

The chain carries TRBV30 and TRBJ1-6, with D possibly TRBD1 on 5 matching bases. V was clipped by 0 bases and J by 11 bases, with 17 bases between them. Germline V lookup: CDR1 GTSNPN, CDR2 SVGIG (reference sequence). This CDR3 spans 15 amino acids. The CDR3 DNA reads TGTGCCTGGAGTGTACTTACGGGGGAAAGCACACCCCTCCACTTT. Protein product: CAWSVLTGESTPLHF.

This clone occurred once. The chain employs TRBV7-6 and TRBJ1-5; a possible D gene is TRBD1 (6 bases). The V end was cut by 4 bases, the J end by 6 bases, with 16 bases between. From germline, CDR1 is SGHVS and CDR2 FNYEAQ. The CDR3 runs to 15 residues. The CDR3 DNA is TGTGCCAGCAGCTCACTCGGGGGGCGCAGTCAGCCCCAGCATTTT. Translated: CASSSLGGRSQPQHF. Looking up the rest from reference TRBV7-6 and TRBJ1-5 gives the full variable domain: GAGVSQSPRYKVTKRGQDVALRCDPISGHVSLYWYRQALGQGPEFLTYFNYEAQQDKSGLPNDRFSAERPEGSISTLTIQRTEQRDSAMYRCASSSLGGRSQPQHFGDGTRLSIL.

The chain joins TRBV7-6 to TRBJ1-5, with 8 bases matching TRBD1. The CDR3 is 15 residues long. Germline CDR1 is SGHVS and CDR2 is FNYEAQ. V trimming: 3 bases; J trimming: 4 bases; junction bases outside the gene matches: 5. CDR3 amino acids: CASSLVQGVNQPQHF. The CDR3 nucleotides read TGTGCCAGCAGCTTGGTACAGGGGGTTAATCAGCCCCAGCATTTT.

The V gene is TRBV7-9, the J gene TRBJ1-2, with 10 bases lining up with TRBD1. Germline loops: CDR1 SEHNR, CDR2 FQNEAQ (reference sequence). The CDR3 spans 16 residues. The J segment lost 4 bases and the V segment lost 4 bases, leaving 9 bases of the junction unmatched. The CDR3 here is CASSSVDRGLVYGYTF. CDR3 in DNA: TGTGCCAGCAGCTCTGTTGACAGGGGGCTCGTCTATGGCTACACCTTC.

The rearrangement joins TRBV7-2 to TRBJ2-7; maybe TRBD2 (6 bases). The CDR3 is made up of 14 amino acids. Per the germline V gene, CDR1 is SGHTA and CDR2 is FQGNSA. V lost 3 bases and J 2 bases, leaving 11 bases between the germline ends. The CDR3 region is CASSLGGVTYEQYF. The CDR3 nucleotides are TGTGCCAGCAGCTTGGGCGGGGTGACCTACGAGCAGTACTTC.

The chain joins TRBV5-6 to TRBJ1-4; 7 bases are a match to TRBD1. The germline V gene has CDR1 SGHDT and CDR2 YYEEEE. The V segment lost 5 bases and the J segment 3 bases; nucleotides outside the gene matches: 7. The CDR3 has 15 amino acids. The CDR3 DNA sequence: TGTGCCAGCAGTGAGGGGGCGCAGGCTAATGAAAAACTGTTTTTT. This translates into CASSEGAQANEKLFF.

This clone was seen just once. The chain couples TRBV9 to TRBJ2-7; tentative D call: TRBD1 (6 bases). This CDR3 has 14 residues. V lost 4 bases and J lost 6, with 17 bases in between. The germline V gene has CDR1 SGDLS and CDR2 YYNGEE. The CDR3 DNA sequence: TGTGCCAGCAGCCCGACAGGTTTAAACGGCGAGCAGTACTTC. Its protein is CASSPTGLNGEQYF.

The CDR3 loop reads CASSADSGGPHNEQFF. In DNA, the CDR3 is TGTGCCAGCAGTGCCGATAGCGGGGGGCCCCACAATGAGCAGTTCTTC. The chain carries TRBV6-1 and TRBJ2-1; 10 nucleotides align to TRBD2. The CDR3 is made up of 16 amino acids. The germline V gene encodes CDR1 MNHNS and CDR2 SASEGT. The V gene end was trimmed by 4 bases and the J gene end by 5 bases; junction bases not matched to a gene: 8.